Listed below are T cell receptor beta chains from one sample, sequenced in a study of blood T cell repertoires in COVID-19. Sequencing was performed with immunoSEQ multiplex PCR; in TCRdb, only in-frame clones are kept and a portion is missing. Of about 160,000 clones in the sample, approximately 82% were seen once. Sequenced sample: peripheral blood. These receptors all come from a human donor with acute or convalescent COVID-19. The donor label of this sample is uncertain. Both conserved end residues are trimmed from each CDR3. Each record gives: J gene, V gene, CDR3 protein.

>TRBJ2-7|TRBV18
ASSPSGGSYEQY
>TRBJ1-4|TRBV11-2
ASSLEQATNEKLF
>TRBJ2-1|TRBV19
ASSATSFTYNEQF
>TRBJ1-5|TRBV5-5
ASSLEGGGPQH
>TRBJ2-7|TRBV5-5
ASSLKGGGAAEQY
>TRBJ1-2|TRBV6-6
ASSYGRSPNYGYT
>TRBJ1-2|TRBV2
ASSEGRDNGYT
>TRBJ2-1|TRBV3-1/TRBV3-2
ASSLSGGGYNEQF
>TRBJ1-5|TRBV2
ASRTESNQPQH
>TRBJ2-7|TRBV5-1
ASSSPQGTGEQY
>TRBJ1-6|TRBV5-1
ASSLAGTKNSPLH
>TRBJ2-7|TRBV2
ASSIASEQY
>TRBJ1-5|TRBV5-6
ASSGGQFNQPQH
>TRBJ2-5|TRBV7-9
ASSLLTSQETQY
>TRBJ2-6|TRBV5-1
ASSLATGAGANVLT
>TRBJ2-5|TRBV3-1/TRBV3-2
ASSQSRGRQRY
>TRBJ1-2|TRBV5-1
ASSLLGGEGYT
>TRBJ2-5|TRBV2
ASKPQGRGGETQY
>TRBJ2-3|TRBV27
ASRDQGGTDTQY
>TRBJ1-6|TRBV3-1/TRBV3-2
ASSQSGDSPLH
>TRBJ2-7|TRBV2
ASTTGQNYEQY
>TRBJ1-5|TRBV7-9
ASSLDRQPQH
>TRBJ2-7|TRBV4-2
ASSQEVGGVLY
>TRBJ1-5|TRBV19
ASSIGGGRRSNQPQH
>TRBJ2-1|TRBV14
ASSPFSSGAYNEQF
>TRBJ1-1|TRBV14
ASSQEWGPMNTEAF
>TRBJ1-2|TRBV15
ATTRGGERYGYT
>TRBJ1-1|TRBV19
ASTPARELNTEAF
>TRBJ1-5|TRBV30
AWSSTGVQPQH
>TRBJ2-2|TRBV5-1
ASSSSGASNTGELF
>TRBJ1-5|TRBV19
ASSQSRQGGQGNQPQH
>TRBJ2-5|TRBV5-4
ASKNYSRETQY
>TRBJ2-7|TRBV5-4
ASSSDRSYEQY
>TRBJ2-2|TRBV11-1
ASRVLQGVDGELF
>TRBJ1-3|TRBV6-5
ASSPGRDGNTIY
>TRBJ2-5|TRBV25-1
ASSLKALAGPSQETQY
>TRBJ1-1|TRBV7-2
ASSFYRVATEAF
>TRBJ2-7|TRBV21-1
ASSKAGEDRASYEQY
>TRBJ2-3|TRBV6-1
ASSERPGGPTDTQY
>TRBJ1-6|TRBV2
ASSFLQGSDSPLH
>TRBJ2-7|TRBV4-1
ASSHPYPDRGTYEQY
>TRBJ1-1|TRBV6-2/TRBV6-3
ASSYDRANTEAF
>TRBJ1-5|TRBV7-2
ASSFTLTAYQPQH
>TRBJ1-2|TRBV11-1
ASSFGDRGRGGYT
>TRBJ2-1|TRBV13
ASSRPLDSNGNEQF
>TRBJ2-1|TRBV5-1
ASGWGDRTNNEQF
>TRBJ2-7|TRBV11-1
ASSSQGVGSYEQY
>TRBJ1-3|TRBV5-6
ASSSGRSGGNTIY
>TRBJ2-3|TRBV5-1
ASSKEPGLAGVSTDTQY
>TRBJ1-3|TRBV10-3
ATFEGGSGNTIY
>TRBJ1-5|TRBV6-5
ASGATGNQPQH
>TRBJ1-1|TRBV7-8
ASSFPSGGTEAF
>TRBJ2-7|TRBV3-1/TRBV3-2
ASAPSGGPREQY
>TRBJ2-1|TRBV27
ASSLSLAGGRSNEQF